The sequence of this T cell receptor (beta chain) was determined in a study of early T cells in non-severe SARS-CoV-2 infection. Study background: From unsorted whole blood, bulk RNA was sequenced, and the chains remained unpaired. Whole-study results and caveats: VDJdb matching, biased toward anti-spike CD8 responses, missed private and CD4 specificities.

This clonotype is large within its sample. Its antigen is unknown. Germline CDR1 and CDR2: LNHNV and YYDKDF (reference sequence). The CDR3 is 24 amino acids. V shed 0 bases, J shed 6 bases, and the junction held 26 bases outside the gene matches. Unique molecular identifiers were affixed to single, distinct cDNA molecules. TCRdb analysed the 5' RACE reads with MiXCR anew, one entry per CDR3 protein. The data show about 97,000 distinct CDR3 sequences, over 10% seen once. Sequencing was performed on whole blood. This receptor was identified in an adult who was a healthcare worker with PCR-confirmed SARS-CoV-2 infection or an uninfected control (not recorded which). V gene TRBV15 combines with J gene TRBJ2-1; 13 bases are shared with TRBD2. The CDR3 protein is CATSRDPLVSGLRTSGSLLNEQFF. The CDR3 DNA reads as TGTGCCACCAGCAGAGATCCATTGGTTTCGGGGCTAAGGACTAGCGGGAGCCTTCTCAATGAGCAGTTCTTC.